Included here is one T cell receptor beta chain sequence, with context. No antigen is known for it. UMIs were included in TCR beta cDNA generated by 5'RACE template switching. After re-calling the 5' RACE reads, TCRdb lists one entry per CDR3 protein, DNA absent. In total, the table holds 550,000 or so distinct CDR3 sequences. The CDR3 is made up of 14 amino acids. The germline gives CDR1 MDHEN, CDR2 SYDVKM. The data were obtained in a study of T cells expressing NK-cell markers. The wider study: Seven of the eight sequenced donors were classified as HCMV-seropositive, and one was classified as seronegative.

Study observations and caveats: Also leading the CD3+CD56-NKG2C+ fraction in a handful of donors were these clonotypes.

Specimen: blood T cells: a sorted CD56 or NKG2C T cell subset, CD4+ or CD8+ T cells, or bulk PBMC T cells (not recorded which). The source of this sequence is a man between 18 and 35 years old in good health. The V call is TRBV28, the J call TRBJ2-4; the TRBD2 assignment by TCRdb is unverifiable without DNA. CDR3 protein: CASSFFGGEQVQYF.